This passage covers 21 T cell receptor beta chains from one sample sequenced in a study of T cells in Graves' hyperthyroidism and ophthalmopathy. It was RNA transcripts that yielded the amplified TCR beta CDR3 regions. An initial round of RT-PCR targeting the TCR CDR3 relied on the HTBI primer set. Via MiXCR, TCRdb re-called the multiplex PCR reads, giving one row per CDR3 protein. Of over 500,000 distinct CDR3 sequences listed, more than 15% are singletons. The sequencing sample was made of blood. These TCRs come from a woman in her twenties or thirties with Graves' ophthalmopathy.

The V gene is TRBV29-1, the J gene TRBJ2-1; 9 bases line up with TRBD1. Germline V gene lookup returns CDR1 SQVTM and CDR2 ANQGSEA. CDR3 length equals 14 residues. Unmatched junction bases numbered 10, after V lost 6 bases and J lost 7 bases. In DNA form, the CDR3 reads TGCAGCGTGACCGGGACAGGGATTAAGAATGAGCAGTTCTTC. Translating gives CSVTGTGIKNEQFF.

This clonotype showed up many times. The chain combines TRBV12-5 with TRBJ2-1, with D possibly TRBD2 on 6 matching bases. CDR3 length equals 14 residues. Trimming took 1 base from V and 5 from J, leaving 9 bases between them. Germline CDR1 LGHNT, CDR2 FRNRAP. The CDR3 coding sequence is TGTGCTAGTGGTTTGGGGCTAGCGCACAATGAGCAGTTCTTC. It codes for CASGLGLAHNEQFF.

This clonotype was observed at least ten times. The chain carries TRBV11-2 and TRBJ2-3; tentatively, D is TRBD1 (7 bases). Looked up from germline, CDR1 is SGHAT and CDR2 is FQNNGV. V was trimmed by 8 bases and J by 0 bases, leaving 9 bases between them. The CDR3 is 13 residues long. CDR3 loop: CASGGGSTDTQYF. DNA for the CDR3: TGTGCCAGCGGAGGGGGCAGCACAGATACGCAGTATTTT.

This clonotype has at least ten counts. This sequence joins TRBV28 and TRBJ2-5, with TRBD1 matching over 8 bases. This CDR3 region has 14 residues. Germline CDR1 and CDR2: MDHEN and SYDVKM. V was pared by 6 bases and J by 5 bases, with 8 bases of the junction left unmatched. The CDR3 DNA is TGTGCCAGCAGCCCAGGGGGCGCGGGGGAGACCCAGTACTTC. Encoded protein: CASSPGGAGETQYF. The full variable domain, in which reference TRBV28 and TRBJ2-5 provide the parts outside the CDR3, is DVKVTQSSRYLVKRTGEKVFLECVQDMDHENMFWYRQDPGLGLRLIYFSYDVKMKEKGDIPEGYSVSREKKERFSLILESASTNQTSMYLCASSPGGAGETQYFGPGTRLLVL.

The sample holds a few counts of this clonotype. V is TRBV7-9 and J is TRBJ2-5, with D perhaps matching TRBD2 (6 bases). Germline loops: CDR1 SEHNR, CDR2 FQNEAQ (reference sequence). V was shortened by 8 bases and J by 1 base, with 8 bases between the two germline ends. The CDR3 loop spans 12 amino acids. CDR3 in amino acids: CASWDFQETQYF. CDR3 DNA: TGTGCCAGCTGGGACTTCCAAGAGACCCAGTACTTC.

This clonotype came up many times. The chain has TRBV13 and TRBJ2-7; possible D gene TRBD1, 5 bases. This CDR3 comprises 12 residues. V dropped 4 bases and J dropped 6 bases, with 10 bases sitting between them. The germline V gene has CDR1 PRHDT and CDR2 FYEKMQ (reference sequence). The CDR3 DNA reads as TGTGCCAGCAGCTCAACAGGTTCCGAGCAGTACTTC. Translation gives CASSSTGSEQYF. Complete variable domain (other parts from reference TRBV13 and TRBJ2-7): AAGVIQSPRHLIKEKRETATLKCYPIPRHDTVYWYQQGPGQDPQFLISFYEKMQSDKGSIPDRFSAQQFSDYHSELNMSSLELGDSALYFCASSSTGSEQYFGPGTRLTVT.

This rearrangement joins TRBV19 to TRBJ2-3; either TRBD1 or TRBD2 may supply D (5 bases each). Trimming cost V 3 bases and J 6 bases, with 22 bases left between them. CDR3 length: 17 amino acids. Germline lookup yields CDR1 LNHDA and CDR2 SQIVND (reference sequence). The DNA of the CDR3 is TGTGCCAGTAGTATTGTCGGGGCGGTGAGTTTGCCCGATACGCAGTATTTT. Protein: CASSIVGAVSLPDTQYF.

This clonotype was recorded at least ten times. This chain connects TRBV7-7 to TRBJ2-7; D is perhaps TRBD1 (5 bases). There are 15 residues in the CDR3. Germline CDR1 is SSHAT and CDR2 is FNYEAQ (reference sequence). The V end was cut by 1 base, the J end by 2 bases, with 12 bases between. CDR3 sequence (DNA): TGTGCCAGCAGCTTAGGGCAGGGCCTCGCCTACGAGCAGTACTTC. Translating it yields CASSLGQGLAYEQYF.

Many counts were recorded for this clonotype. The chain is built from TRBV27 and TRBJ1-1, with TRBD1 matching over 7 bases. CDR3 length: 13 residues. V was pared by 11 bases and J by 3 bases, with 9 bases of the junction left unmatched. Germline V gene data show CDR1 as MNHEY and CDR2 as SMNVEV (reference sequence). Here the CDR3 DNA reads TGTGCCGCCCTAGCACAGGGGTACACTGAAGCTTTCTTT. Residues: CAALAQGYTEAFF.

This clonotype has ten or more counts. The CDR3 region has the DNA TGTGCCAGCAGTTCCCTTGGCTCAGGGTCCCTGGATCAGCCCCAGCATTTT. It is translated as CASSSLGSGSLDQPQHF. The genes are TRBV28 and TRBJ1-5; D perhaps matches TRBD1 (5 bases). From germline, CDR1 is MDHEN and CDR2 SYDVKM. The CDR3 extends over 17 amino acids. The ends were cut back, 4 bases at V and 5 bases at J, with 21 bases in the middle. Drawing the rest from reference TRBV28 and TRBJ1-5, the complete variable domain is DVKVTQSSRYLVKRTGEKVFLECVQDMDHENMFWYRQDPGLGLRLIYFSYDVKMKEKGDIPEGYSVSREKKERFSLILESASTNQTSMYLCASSSLGSGSLDQPQHFGDGTRLSIL.

The sample holds many counts of this clonotype. This chain links TRBV2 with TRBJ2-7; D might be TRBD1 or TRBD2, each matching 5 bases. Germline V gene sequence: CDR1 SNHLY, CDR2 FYNNEI. Between the trimmed V and J ends, which lost 0 bases and 2 bases, there was a span of 11 bases. The CDR3 loop spans 15 amino acids. The CDR3 bases are TGTGCCAGCAGTGAAGCGCCGGGGCTCGCCTACGAGCAGTACTTC. Translated, it gives CASSEAPGLAYEQYF.

The chain employs TRBV7-3 and TRBJ1-1, with D perhaps matching TRBD1 (5 bases). V lost 5 bases and J lost 0, with 10 bases in between. Per the germline V gene, CDR1 is SGHTA and CDR2 is FQGTGA. This CDR3 contains 14 residues. The DNA for the CDR3 is TGTGCCAGCAGCCTTATGGGGGTGAACACTGAAGCTTTCTTT. It is translated as CASSLMGVNTEAFF.

This clonotype was seen more than once but under ten times. The chain links TRBV28 to TRBJ2-7; 9 bases fit TRBD2. The CDR3 has 15 residues. Germline V gene lookup returns CDR1 MDHEN and CDR2 SYDVKM. V dropped 5 bases and J dropped 7; count of bases not matched to a gene: 12. The CDR3 nucleotides are TGTGCCAGCAGTAGGGGATCTAGCGGGAAGGATGAGCAGTACTTC. Translation: CASSRGSSGKDEQYF.

This clonotype was observed many times. The chain's CDR3 is CASSHKAGGSTDTQYF. DNA of the CDR3: TGTGCCAGCAGCCACAAAGCGGGAGGGAGCACAGATACGCAGTATTTT. The chain carries TRBV11-2 and TRBJ2-3; 10 bases are a match to TRBD2. The germline V gene has CDR1 SGHAT and CDR2 FQNNGV. Trimming cost V 5 bases and J 0 bases; bases outside gene matches: 5. The CDR3 has 16 residues.

Worth noting for this clonotype: Sequence at one end of the junction differs from germline and may be a read error. J is TRBJ1-3 and V is TRBV28; possibly TRBD1 for D (5 bases). The CDR3 extends over 18 amino acids. Germline loops: CDR1 MDHEN, CDR2 SYDVKM. CDR3 sequence (DNA): TGTGCCAGCAGCTTATGGGACCTCCGGGGAATATGGGGACACACCATATATTTT. It is translated as CASSLWDLRGIWGHTIYF.

The chain employs TRBV5-5 and TRBJ2-4; the D is unclear. Germline CDR1 and CDR2: SGHKS and YYEKEE (reference sequence). Trimming left V 2 bases short and J 1 base short, with 7 bases between. This CDR3 is 14 amino acids long. The CDR3 region is CASSLEQAKNIQYF. The CDR3 DNA reads TGTGCCAGCAGCTTAGAACAGGCCAAAAACATTCAGTACTTC.

The chain recombines TRBV6-1 with TRBJ1-5, with 11 bases matching TRBD1. V gave up 9 bases and J gave up 6 bases; unmatched junction bases: 13. The CDR3 sequence is 16 residues long. Per germline, CDR1 MNHNS and CDR2 SASEGT. CDR3 bases: TGTGCCAGTAACCGCGGGACAGGGGGATCGAGTCAGCCCCAGCATTTT. Protein sequence: CASNRGTGGSSQPQHF.

This clonotype was picked up a small number of times. The genes are TRBV7-9 and TRBJ2-5, with TRBD2 matching 9 bases. The CDR3 has 14 residues. Germline assignment: CDR1 SEHNR and CDR2 FQNEAQ (reference sequence). V trimming: 5 bases; J trimming: 2 bases; junction bases outside the gene matches: 3. In DNA form, the CDR3 reads TGTGCCAGCAGCGATAGCGGGAGACAAGAGACCCAGTACTTC. Residues: CASSDSGRQETQYF.

This clonotype has only one observation. This chain links TRBV20-1 with TRBJ1-5; a possible D gene is TRBD1 (5 bases). Trimming removed 1 base at V and 3 bases at J, with 19 bases between. Germline V gives CDR1 DFQATT, CDR2 SNEGSKA (reference sequence). CDR3 length: 17 amino acids. The CDR3 nucleotides are TGCAGTGCTAGAGTTGCAGGGCCGGGGAGGCCCAATCAGCCCCAGCATTTT. Translation gives CSARVAGPGRPNQPQHF.

This clonotype appeared a few times. The genes are TRBV3-1 and TRBJ1-1; 9 bases line up with TRBD1. Germline loops: CDR1 LGHDT, CDR2 YNNKEL (reference sequence). The junction had 11 bases not matched to a gene; V was cut back by 5 bases and J by 10 bases. CDR3 length: 14 residues. CDR3 nucleotides: TGTGCCAGCAGCTATGATACAGGGGGCAGTGGAGCTTTCTTT. Amino acids: CASSYDTGGSGAFF. The whole variable domain, remainder taken from reference TRBV3-1 and TRBJ1-1, is DTAVSQTPKYLVTQMGNDKSIKCEQNLGHDTMYWYKQDSKKFLKIMFSYNNKELIINETVPNRFSPKSPDKAHLNLHINSLELGDSAVYFCASSYDTGGSGAFFGQGTRLTVV.

The chain carries TRBV25-1 and TRBJ1-4, with a possible D match to TRBD1 (6 bases). The CDR3 has 15 residues. V dropped 3 bases and J dropped 7 bases, with 15 bases sitting between them. Germline-derived CDR1 and CDR2 are MGHDK and SYGVNS. CDR3 nucleotides: TGTGCCAGCAGTGATACCAGGGGATGGGGTGAAAAACTGTTTTTT. Its translation: CASSDTRGWGEKLFF. The entire variable domain, with the rest obtained from reference TRBV25-1 and TRBJ1-4, is as follows: EADIYQTPRYLVIGTGKKITLECSQTMGHDKMYWYQQDPGMELHLIHYSYGVNSTEKGDLSSESTVSRIRTEHFPLTLESARPSHTSQYLCASSDTRGWGEKLFFGSGTQLSVL.